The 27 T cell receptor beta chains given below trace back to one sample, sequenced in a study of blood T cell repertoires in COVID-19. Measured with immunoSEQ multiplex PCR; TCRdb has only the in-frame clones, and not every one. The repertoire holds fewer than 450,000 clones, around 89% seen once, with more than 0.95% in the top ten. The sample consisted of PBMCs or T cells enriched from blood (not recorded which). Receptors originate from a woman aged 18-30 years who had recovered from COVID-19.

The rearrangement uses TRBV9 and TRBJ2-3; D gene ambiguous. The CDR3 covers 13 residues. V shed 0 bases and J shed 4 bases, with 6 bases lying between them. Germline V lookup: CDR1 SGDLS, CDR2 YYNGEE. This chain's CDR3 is CASSVDSADTQYF. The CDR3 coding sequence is TGTGCCAGCAGCGTAGATTCCGCAGATACGCAGTATTTT.

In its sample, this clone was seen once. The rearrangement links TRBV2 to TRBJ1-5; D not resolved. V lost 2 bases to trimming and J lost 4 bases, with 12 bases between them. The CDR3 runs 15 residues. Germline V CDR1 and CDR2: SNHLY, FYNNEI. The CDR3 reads CASSEYVGGNQPQHF. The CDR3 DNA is TGTGCCAGCAGTGAATATGTTGGCGGGAATCAGCCCCAGCATTTT.

CDR3 sequence reads: CAGTDTNTGELFF. CDR3 in DNA: TGTGCCGGTACGGACACCAACACCGGGGAGCTGTTTTTT. The chain is built from TRBV30 and TRBJ2-2; tentative D call: TRBD1 (5 bases). Germline CDR1 and CDR2: GTSNPN and SVGIG (reference sequence). This CDR3 has 13 residues. Trimming took 8 bases from V and 2 from J, leaving 12 bases between them. Variable domain in full (rest from reference TRBV30 and TRBJ2-2): SQTIHQWPATLVQPVGSPLSLECTVEGTSNPNLYWYRQAAGRGLQLLFYSVGIGQISSEVPQNLSASRPQDRQFILSSKKLLLSDSGFYLCAGTDTNTGELFFGEGSRLTVL.

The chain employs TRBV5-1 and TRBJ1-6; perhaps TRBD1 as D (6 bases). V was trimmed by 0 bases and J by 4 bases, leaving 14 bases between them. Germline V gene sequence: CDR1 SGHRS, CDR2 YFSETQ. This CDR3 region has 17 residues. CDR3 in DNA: TGCGCCAGCAGCTTGGATCTTGGGGGGGCTTATAATTCACCCCTCCACTTT. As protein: CASSLDLGGAYNSPLHF.

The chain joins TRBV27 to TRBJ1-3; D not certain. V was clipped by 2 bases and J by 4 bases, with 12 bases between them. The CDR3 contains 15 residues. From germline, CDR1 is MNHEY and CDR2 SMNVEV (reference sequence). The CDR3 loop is CASSLQRGAGNTIYF. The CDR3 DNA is TGTGCCAGCAGTTTACAACGGGGAGCGGGAAACACCATATATTTT.

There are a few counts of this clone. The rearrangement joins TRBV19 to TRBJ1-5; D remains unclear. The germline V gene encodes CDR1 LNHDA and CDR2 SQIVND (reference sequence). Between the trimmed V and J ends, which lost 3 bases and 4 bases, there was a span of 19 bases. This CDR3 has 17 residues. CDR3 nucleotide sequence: TGTGCCAGTAGTATTCGAACTCTAATCTTGTCAAATCAGCCCCAGCATTTT. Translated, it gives CASSIRTLILSNQPQHF.

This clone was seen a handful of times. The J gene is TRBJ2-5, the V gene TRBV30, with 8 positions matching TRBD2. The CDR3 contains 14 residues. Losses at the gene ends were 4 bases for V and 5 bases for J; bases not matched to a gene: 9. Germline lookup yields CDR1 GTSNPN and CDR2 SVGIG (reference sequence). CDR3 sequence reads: CAWTPSGGKETQYF. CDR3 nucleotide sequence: TGTGCCTGGACCCCTTCGGGAGGGAAGGAGACCCAGTACTTC.

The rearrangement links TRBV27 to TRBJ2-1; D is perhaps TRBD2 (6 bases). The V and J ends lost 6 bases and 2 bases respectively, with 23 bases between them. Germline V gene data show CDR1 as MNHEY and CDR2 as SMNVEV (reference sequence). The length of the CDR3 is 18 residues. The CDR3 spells CASRLPLASGGPYNEQFF. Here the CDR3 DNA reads TGTGCCAGCAGACTCCCGCTAGCGAGCGGTGGCCCCTACAATGAGCAGTTCTTC.

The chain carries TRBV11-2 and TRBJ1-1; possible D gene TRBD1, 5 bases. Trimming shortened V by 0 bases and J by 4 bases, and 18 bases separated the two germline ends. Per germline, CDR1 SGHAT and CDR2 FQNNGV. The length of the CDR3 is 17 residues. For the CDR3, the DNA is TGTGCCAGCAGCTTAGAGGGCTCAGGGCTCTCGAGCACTGAAGCTTTCTTT. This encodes CASSLEGSGLSSTEAFF.

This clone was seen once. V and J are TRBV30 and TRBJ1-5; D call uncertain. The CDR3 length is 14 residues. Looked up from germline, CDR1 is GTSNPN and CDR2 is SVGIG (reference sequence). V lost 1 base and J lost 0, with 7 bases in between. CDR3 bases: TGTGCCTGGAGTGCGGTTGATAGCAATCAGCCCCAGCATTTT. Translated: CAWSAVDSNQPQHF.

The CDR3 loop is CASSYLRWVSAEAFF. Written as DNA, the CDR3 is TGTGCCAGCAGTTATCTGAGGTGGGTTTCCGCTGAAGCTTTCTTT. This chain joins TRBV6-2 or TRBV6-3 and TRBJ1-1, with D unresolved. Per germline, CDR1 MNHEY and CDR2 SVGEGT. The CDR3 has 15 amino acids. Trimming stripped 3 bases from V and 6 bases from J, with 17 bases between.

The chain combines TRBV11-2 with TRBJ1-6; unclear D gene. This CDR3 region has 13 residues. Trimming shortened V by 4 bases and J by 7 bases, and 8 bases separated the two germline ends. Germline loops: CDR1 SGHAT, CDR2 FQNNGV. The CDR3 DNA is TGTGCCAGCAGCTCCATCAGGAATTCACCCCTCCACTTT. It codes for CASSSIRNSPLHF.

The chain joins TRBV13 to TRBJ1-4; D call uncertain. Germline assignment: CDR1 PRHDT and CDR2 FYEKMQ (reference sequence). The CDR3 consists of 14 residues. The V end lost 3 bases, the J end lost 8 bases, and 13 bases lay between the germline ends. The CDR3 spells CASSLPTEREKLFF. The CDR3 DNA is TGTGCCAGCAGCTTGCCAACAGAAAGGGAAAAACTGTTTTTT.

The CDR3 here is CASMGLAGDYEQYF. For the CDR3, the DNA is TGTGCCAGCATGGGACTAGCGGGGGACTACGAGCAGTACTTC. This sequence joins TRBV27 and TRBJ2-7; the match to TRBD2 covers 14 bases. Looked up from germline, CDR1 is MNHEY and CDR2 is SMNVEV (reference sequence). V dropped 7 bases and J dropped 3; count of bases not matched to a gene: 2. The CDR3 has 14 amino acids.

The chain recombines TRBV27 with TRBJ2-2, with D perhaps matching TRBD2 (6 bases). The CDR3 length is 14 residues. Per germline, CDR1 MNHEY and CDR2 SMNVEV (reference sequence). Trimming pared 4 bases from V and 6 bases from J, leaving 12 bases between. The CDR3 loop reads CASSSGSGAGELFF. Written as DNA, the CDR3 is TGTGCCAGCAGTTCAGGCTCGGGGGCCGGGGAGCTGTTTTTT.

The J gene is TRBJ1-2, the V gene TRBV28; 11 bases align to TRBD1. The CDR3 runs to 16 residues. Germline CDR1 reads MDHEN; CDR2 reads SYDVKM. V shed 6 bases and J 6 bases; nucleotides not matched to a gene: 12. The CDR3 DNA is TGTGCCAGCAGCATGACCGGGACAGGGGGACTAAATGGCTACACCTTC. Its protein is CASSMTGTGGLNGYTF.

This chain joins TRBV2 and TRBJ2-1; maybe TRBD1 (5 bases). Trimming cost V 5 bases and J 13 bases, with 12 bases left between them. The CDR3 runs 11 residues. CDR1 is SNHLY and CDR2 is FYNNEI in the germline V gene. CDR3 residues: CASSYSGYQFF. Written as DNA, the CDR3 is TGTGCCAGCAGTTATTCAGGGTACCAGTTCTTC.

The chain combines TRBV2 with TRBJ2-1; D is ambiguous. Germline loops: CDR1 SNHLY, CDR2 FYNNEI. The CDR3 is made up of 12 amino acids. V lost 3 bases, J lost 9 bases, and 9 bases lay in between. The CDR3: CASSDYRTEQFF. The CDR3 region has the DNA TGTGCCAGCAGTGATTACAGAACTGAGCAGTTCTTC.

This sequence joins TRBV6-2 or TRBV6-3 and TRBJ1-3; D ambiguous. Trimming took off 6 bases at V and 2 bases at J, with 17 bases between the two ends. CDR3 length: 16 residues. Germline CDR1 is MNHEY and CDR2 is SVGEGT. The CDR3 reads CASSPWNREAGNTIYF. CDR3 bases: TGTGCCAGCAGCCCCTGGAATCGAGAGGCTGGAAACACCATATATTTT.

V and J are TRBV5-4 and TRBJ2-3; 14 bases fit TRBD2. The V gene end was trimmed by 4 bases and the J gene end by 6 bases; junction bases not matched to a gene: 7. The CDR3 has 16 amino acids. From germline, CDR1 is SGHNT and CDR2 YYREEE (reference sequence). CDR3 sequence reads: CASSAGTSGGRDTQYF. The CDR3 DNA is TGTGCCAGCAGCGCCGGGACTAGCGGGGGTCGGGATACGCAGTATTTT.

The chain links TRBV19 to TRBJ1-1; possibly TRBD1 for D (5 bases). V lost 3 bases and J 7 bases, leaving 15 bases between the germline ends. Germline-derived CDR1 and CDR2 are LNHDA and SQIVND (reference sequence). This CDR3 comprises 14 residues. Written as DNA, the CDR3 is TGTGCCAGTAGTATGTGGGGGGAAATTGATGAAGCTTTCTTT. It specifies CASSMWGEIDEAFF.

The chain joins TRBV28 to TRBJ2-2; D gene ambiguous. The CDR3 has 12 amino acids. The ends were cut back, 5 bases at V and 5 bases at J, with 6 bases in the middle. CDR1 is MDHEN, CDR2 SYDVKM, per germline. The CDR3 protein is CASSAQTGELFF. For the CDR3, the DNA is TGTGCCAGCAGTGCCCAGACCGGGGAGCTGTTTTTT.

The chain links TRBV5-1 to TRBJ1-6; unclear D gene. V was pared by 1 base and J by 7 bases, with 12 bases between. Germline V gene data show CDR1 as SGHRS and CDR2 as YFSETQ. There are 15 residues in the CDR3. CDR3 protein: CASSLRSPENSPLHF. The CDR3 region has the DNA TGCGCCAGCAGCTTGAGATCCCCAGAAAATTCACCCCTCCACTTT.

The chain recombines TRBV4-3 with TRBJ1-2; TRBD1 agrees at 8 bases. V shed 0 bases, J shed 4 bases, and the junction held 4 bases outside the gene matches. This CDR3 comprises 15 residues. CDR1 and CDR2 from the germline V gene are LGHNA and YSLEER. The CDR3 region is CASSQDLGQGYGYTF. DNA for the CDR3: TGCGCCAGCAGCCAAGATCTCGGACAGGGCTATGGCTACACCTTC.

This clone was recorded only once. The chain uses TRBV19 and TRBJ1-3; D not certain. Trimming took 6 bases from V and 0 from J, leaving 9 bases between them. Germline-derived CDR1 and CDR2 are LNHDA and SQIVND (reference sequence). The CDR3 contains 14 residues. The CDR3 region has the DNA TGTGCCAGTAGCCCGTTGAGCTCTGGAAACACCATATATTTT. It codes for CASSPLSSGNTIYF.

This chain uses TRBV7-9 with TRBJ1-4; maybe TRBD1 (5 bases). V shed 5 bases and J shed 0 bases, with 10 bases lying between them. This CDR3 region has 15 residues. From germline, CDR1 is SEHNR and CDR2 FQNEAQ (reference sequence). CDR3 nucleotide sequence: TGTGCCAGCAGCACCCCGACAGCAACTAATGAAAAACTGTTTTTT. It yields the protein CASSTPTATNEKLFF.

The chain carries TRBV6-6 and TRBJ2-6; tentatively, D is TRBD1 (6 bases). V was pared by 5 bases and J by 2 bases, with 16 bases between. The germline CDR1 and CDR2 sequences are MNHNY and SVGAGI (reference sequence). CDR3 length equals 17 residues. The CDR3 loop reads CASSLEDSSPGANVLTF. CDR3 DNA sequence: TGTGCCAGCAGTCTCGAGGACAGTAGCCCTGGGGCCAACGTCCTGACTTTC.